The source of this TCR beta chain is a study of cytomegalovirus exposure and HLA in healthy donors. At sampling all donors were nominally healthy, likely with unrecorded immune exposures. The study, taken as a whole, reports: According to the study, 160 or so TCR beta chains were cytomegalovirus-associated. As a later analysis revealed, most CMV-associated TCR beta chains appeared HLA-restricted. Several V segments, TRBV6-2 and TRBV6-3 among them, could not be told apart and were dropped.

The CDR3 sequence is 16 residues long. Trimming took 3 bases from V and 6 from J; bases not matched to a gene: 11. Germline CDR1 KGHSH, CDR2 LQKENI. A multiplex PCR was run with 60 Vbeta primers and 13 Jbeta primers. Profiling relied on immunoSEQ multiplex PCR, and the TCRdb table lists in-frame clones only, not all of them. The table has about 180,000 clones, roughly four fifths seen once. Comments on this clone: What it binds is not known.

The sequence was collected from a male donor in good health and CMV-seronegative. Input material: PBMCs. The chain uses TRBV18 and TRBJ2-3; TRBD2 agrees at 8 bases. The CDR3 nucleotides are TGTGCCAGCTCACCTTATAGCGGGACCTCGAGGGATACGCAGTATTTT. Its translation: CASSPYSGTSRDTQYF.